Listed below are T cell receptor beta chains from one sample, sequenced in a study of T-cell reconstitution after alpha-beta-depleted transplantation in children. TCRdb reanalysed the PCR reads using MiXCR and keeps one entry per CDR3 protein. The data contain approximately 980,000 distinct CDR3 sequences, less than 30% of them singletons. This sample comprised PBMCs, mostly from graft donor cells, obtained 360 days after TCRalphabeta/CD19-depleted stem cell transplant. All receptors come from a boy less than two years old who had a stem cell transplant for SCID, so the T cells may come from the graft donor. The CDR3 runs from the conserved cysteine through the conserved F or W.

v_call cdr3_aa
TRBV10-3 CAIAGTRGPDTQYF
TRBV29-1 CSVEVGWLDTGELFF
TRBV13 CASSSDPWTSGDLAKNIQYF
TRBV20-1 CSASPLGDRGRGDTEAFF
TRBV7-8 CASTKLLTETQYF
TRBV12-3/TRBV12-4 CASSLFYNEQFF
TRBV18 CASSPDGQGPYEKLFF
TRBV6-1 CAAGRGLGNTIYF
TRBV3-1 CASSQLPTGELFF
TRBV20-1 CSAKTGTNNEQFF
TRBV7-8 CASSLDVGYNEQFF
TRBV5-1 CASSRDLNEKLFF
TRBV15 CATSRGSGSGTDTQYF
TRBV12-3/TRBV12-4 CASRMGQLNEKLFF
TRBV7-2 CASSLDARGSTDTQYF
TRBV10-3 CAISSRGRDTEAFF
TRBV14 CASSQTGISGANVLTF
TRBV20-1 CSAPESLVVADTQYF
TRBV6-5 CASSYSGQGKYEQYF
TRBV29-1 CSVALAGGPRTGELFF
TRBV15 CATSSSAGRYEQYF
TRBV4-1 CASSQGGREGTQYF
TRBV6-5 CASSYEGTANTGELFF
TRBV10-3 CAISGRVWWTEAFF
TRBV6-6 CASRGINEQYF
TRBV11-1 CASSRIPYEQYF
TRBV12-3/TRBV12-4 CASSRQLDNYGYTF
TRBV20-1 CSAPGQGVLYETQYF
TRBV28 CASSGREVTEAFF
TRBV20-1 CSARSSGGPGEQFF
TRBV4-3 CASSQEPSLNIQYF
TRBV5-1 CASSLDRGLRDEQYF
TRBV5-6 CASSLWGQQNEQFF
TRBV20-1 CSARNRYSNQPQHF
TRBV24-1 CATSERLAGRHEQYF
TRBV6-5 CASSYARAPINEQYF
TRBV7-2 CASSGGPGGLEQYF
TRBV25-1 CASSPKNREVGPQHF